One sample yielded the 20 T cell receptor beta chains listed below, sequenced in a study of T cells in localized non-small cell lung cancer. Only in-frame clones appear in the TCRdb table, and some are missing; sequencing was by immunoSEQ multiplex PCR. This sample carries some 41,000 clones, around 90% of them seen once, and the ten largest clones take about 10%. The material was PBMCs, obtained before any cancer treatment. Receptor source: a woman between 35 and 75 years old with stage II lung adenocarcinoma.

V usage is TRBV10-1 and J usage is TRBJ2-3; TRBD2 is a possible D gene (5 bases). This CDR3 comprises 15 residues. V lost 8 bases and J lost 4, with 19 bases in between. CDR1 and CDR2 from the germline V gene are WNHNN and SYGVQD (reference sequence). For the CDR3, the DNA is TGCGCCAGCGGGGTAAATGAGGGAGCGGCAGATACGCAGTATTTT. This gives the protein CASGVNEGAADTQYF.

This chain connects TRBV2 to TRBJ2-2, with 7 bases that match TRBD2. This CDR3 region has 14 residues. V trimming: 7 bases; J trimming: 3 bases; junction bases outside the gene matches: 5. CDR1 and CDR2 (germline): SNHLY, FYNNEI. The CDR3 sequence is CASIAGRDTGELFF. The CDR3 DNA reads as TGTGCCAGCATAGCGGGCAGGGACACCGGGGAGCTGTTTTTT.

DNA for the CDR3: TGTGCCAGCAGTGGACCTAGCGGGAGAGACTCAGATACGCAGTATTTT. This codes for CASSGPSGRDSDTQYF. The gene calls are TRBV6-1 and TRBJ2-3; TRBD2 matches 10 bases. This CDR3 is 16 amino acids long. V trimming: 4 bases; J trimming: 4 bases; junction bases outside the gene matches: 8. CDR1 and CDR2 from the germline V gene are MNHNS and SASEGT.

The rearrangement links TRBV27 to TRBJ2-1, with D possibly called TRBD1 or TRBD2 (5 bases each). V was cut by 5 bases and J by 4 bases, with 18 bases left in between. CDR1 is MNHEY and CDR2 is SMNVEV in the germline V gene (reference sequence). The CDR3 spans 16 residues. The CDR3 sequence: CASSPTPGPNYNEQFF. DNA of the CDR3: TGTGCCAGCAGTCCGACCCCGGGACCTAATTACAATGAGCAGTTCTTC.

V gene TRBV2 combines with J gene TRBJ2-1; D may be TRBD2 (5 bases). The CDR3 loop spans 13 amino acids. V lost 7 bases and J lost 7, with 14 bases in between. Germline CDR1 is SNHLY and CDR2 is FYNNEI. CDR3: CASNRRARNEQFF. The CDR3 nucleotides are TGTGCCAGCAATCGGCGGGCTAGAAATGAGCAGTTCTTC.

The CDR3 DNA reads TGTGCCAGCGTCAGCATTCAGGGCCCCTACGAGCAGTACTTC. Its protein is CASVSIQGPYEQYF. The chain has TRBV6-1 and TRBJ2-7; perhaps TRBD1 as D (5 bases). Trimming cost V 8 bases and J 2 bases, with 16 bases left between them. Germline lookup yields CDR1 MNHNS and CDR2 SASEGT. The length of the CDR3 is 14 residues.

The chain employs TRBV7-2 and TRBJ2-5, with D possibly being TRBD1 (5 bases). V was cut by 4 bases and J by 2 bases, with 8 bases left in between. From germline, CDR1 is SGHTA and CDR2 FQGNSA. The CDR3 extends over 13 amino acids. The CDR3 region is CASSWTQQETQYF. Here the CDR3 DNA reads TGTGCCAGCAGCTGGACACAGCAAGAGACCCAGTACTTC.

The V gene is TRBV4-2, the J gene TRBJ2-7; 9 bases agree with TRBD1. The CDR3 length is 18 residues. The junction had 15 bases not matched to a gene; V was cut back by 3 bases and J by 3 bases. Germline V gives CDR1 LGHNA, CDR2 YNFKEQ. The CDR3 loop is CASSHQSRDRVPFYEQYF. In DNA, the CDR3 is TGTGCCAGCAGCCACCAGTCCCGGGACAGGGTACCCTTCTACGAGCAGTACTTC.

This chain links TRBV10-3 with TRBJ2-1, with D hard to call. The V gene's germline CDR1 is ENHRY and CDR2 SYGVKD. Deletions cut 3 bases from V and 5 bases from J, with 2 bases between. The CDR3 consists of 11 residues. CDR3 coding DNA: TGTGCCATCAGTGACAACAATGAGCAGTTCTTC. This encodes CAISDNNEQFF.

The chain carries TRBV7-9 and TRBJ1-3; a weak D match, TRBD1 (5 bases). The CDR3 loop spans 17 amino acids. The germline V gene has CDR1 SEHNR and CDR2 FQNEAQ (reference sequence). With 1 base removed from V and 4 bases from J, the gap between germline ends came to 17 bases. CDR3 in DNA: TGTGCCAGCAGCTTAGGGACATTCGGACGCGGCGGAAACACCATATATTTT. Protein: CASSLGTFGRGGNTIYF.

The genes are TRBV29-1 and TRBJ1-3; no definite D call. The CDR3 spans 13 residues. V lost 4 bases and J lost 0, with 7 bases in between. CDR1 is SQVTM and CDR2 is ANQGSEA in the germline V gene. The CDR3 spells CSVVFNSGNTIYF. CDR3 nucleotide sequence: TGCAGCGTTGTCTTCAACTCTGGAAACACCATATATTTT.

This clone appeared once. The chain carries TRBV7-6 and TRBJ2-2; no clear D. Per germline, CDR1 SGHVS and CDR2 FNYEAQ. The germline V and J ends were trimmed by 5 bases and 5 bases, with 12 bases remaining between them. The CDR3 consists of 14 residues. The CDR3, as DNA: TGTGCCAGCAGCAAAGGAGTTTCAACCGGGGAGCTGTTTTTT. It specifies CASSKGVSTGELFF.

The gene calls are TRBV18 and TRBJ2-5; D perhaps matches TRBD1 (5 bases). The CDR3 extends over 14 amino acids. Trimming took 3 bases from V and 1 from J, leaving 9 bases between them. Per germline, CDR1 KGHSH and CDR2 LQKENI. The CDR3 reads CASSPRQTQETQYF. The CDR3 coding sequence is TGTGCCAGCTCACCCCGACAGACCCAAGAGACCCAGTACTTC.

This clone was counted a single time. The chain combines TRBV5-4 with TRBJ1-3; 7 positions match TRBD1. Trimming took 4 bases from V and 2 from J; bases not matched to a gene: 3. Per the germline V gene, CDR1 is SGHNT and CDR2 is YYREEE (reference sequence). The CDR3 covers 14 residues. This CDR3 is CASSPGTAGNTIYF. CDR3 coding DNA: TGTGCCAGCAGCCCGGGGACAGCTGGAAACACCATATATTTT.

V and J are TRBV6-1 and TRBJ1-2; the D gene is possibly TRBD1 (6 bases). CDR3 size: 14 residues. From germline, CDR1 is MNHNS and CDR2 SASEGT. V was pared by 0 bases and J by 8 bases, with 13 bases between. This chain's CDR3 is CASSEAGGALGYTF. As DNA, the CDR3 is TGTGCCAGCAGTGAAGCTGGGGGGGCGTTGGGCTACACCTTC.

V gene TRBV9 combines with J gene TRBJ2-1; TRBD2 is a possible D gene (5 bases). Trimming left V 0 bases short and J 0 bases short, with 16 bases between. This CDR3 is built from 18 residues. Per the germline V gene, CDR1 is SGDLS and CDR2 is YYNGEE. The CDR3 DNA reads as TGTGCCAGCAGCGTAGCTTGGGGAGATTTTAGCTCCTACAATGAGCAGTTCTTC. It is translated as CASSVAWGDFSSYNEQFF.

This chain uses TRBV18 with TRBJ2-1; D is perhaps TRBD2 (5 bases). CDR1 KGHSH and CDR2 LQKENI come from the germline V gene. The CDR3 has 16 amino acids. V was clipped by 3 bases and J by 5 bases, with 17 bases between them. CDR3 in amino acids: CASSPFFAGLDNEQFF. The CDR3 DNA is TGTGCCAGCTCACCGTTCTTTGCGGGCCTCGACAATGAGCAGTTCTTC.

V and J are TRBV9 and TRBJ2-1, with D possibly being TRBD2 (6 bases). Germline CDR1 is SGDLS and CDR2 is YYNGEE. The CDR3 length is 16 residues. Trimming shortened V by 0 bases and J by 2 bases, and 12 bases separated the two germline ends. CDR3 DNA: TGTGCCAGCAGCGTAGGCGGGACTCACACCTACAATGAGCAGTTCTTC. The encoded protein is CASSVGGTHTYNEQFF.

The genes are TRBV28 and TRBJ2-7, with a tentative D call TRBD1 (6 bases). The CDR3 loop spans 15 amino acids. Germline-derived CDR1 and CDR2 are MDHEN and SYDVKM. Trimming took off 4 bases at V and 2 bases at J, with 15 bases between the two ends. The CDR3 region is CASSSRDTATYEQYF. CDR3 nucleotides: TGTGCCAGCAGTTCCCGGGACACGGCGACCTACGAGCAGTACTTC.

The rearrangement joins TRBV7-6 to TRBJ2-1; 7 bases are shared with TRBD2. Germline CDR1 is SGHVS and CDR2 is FNYEAQ. The junction had 18 bases not matched to a gene; V was cut back by 5 bases and J by 5 bases. The CDR3 length is 18 residues. The CDR3 protein is CASSHYSPHTSVDNEQFF. The CDR3 DNA sequence: TGTGCCAGCAGCCACTACTCCCCCCACACTAGCGTTGACAATGAGCAGTTCTTC.